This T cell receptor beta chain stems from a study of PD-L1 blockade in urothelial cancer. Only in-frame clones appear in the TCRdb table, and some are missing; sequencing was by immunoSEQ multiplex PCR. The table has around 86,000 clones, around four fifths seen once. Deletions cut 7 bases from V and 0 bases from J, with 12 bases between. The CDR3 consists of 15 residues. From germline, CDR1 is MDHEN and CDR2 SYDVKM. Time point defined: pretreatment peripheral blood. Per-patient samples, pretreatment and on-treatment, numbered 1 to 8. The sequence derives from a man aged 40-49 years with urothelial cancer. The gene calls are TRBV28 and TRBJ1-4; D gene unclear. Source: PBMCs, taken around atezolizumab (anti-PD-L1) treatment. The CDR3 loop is CASTLVGATNEKLFF. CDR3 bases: TGTGCCAGCACCCTCGTCGGGGCAACTAATGAAAAACTGTTTTTT. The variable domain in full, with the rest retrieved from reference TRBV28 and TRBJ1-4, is DVKVTQSSRYLVKRTGEKVFLECVQDMDHENMFWYRQDPGLGLRLIYFSYDVKMKEKGDIPEGYSVSREKKERFSLILESASTNQTSMYLCASTLVGATNEKLFFGSGTQLSVL.